These 13 T cell receptor beta chains were all obtained from the same sample, sequenced in a study of blood T cell repertoires in COVID-19. The assay was immunoSEQ multiplex PCR, and TCRdb's table has in-frame clones only and misses some. The sample shows more than 40,000 clones, approximately 83% of them seen only once. What was sequenced was peripheral blood. These receptors all come from a human donor in a cohort sampled during active COVID-19. The donor label of this sample is uncertain.

V is TRBV6-4 and J is TRBJ1-4, with TRBD1 matching 8 bases. Germline CDR1 is MRHNA and CDR2 is SNTAGT. The CDR3 runs to 14 residues. V shed 7 bases, J shed 8 bases, and the junction held 9 bases outside the gene matches. This CDR3 is CASTRQGLEEKLFF. The CDR3 DNA sequence: TGTGCCAGCACCAGACAGGGGTTAGAAGAAAAACTGTTTTTT.

V usage is TRBV5-1 and J usage is TRBJ2-7; possible D gene TRBD1, 6 bases. Germline V lookup: CDR1 SGHRS, CDR2 YFSETQ. There are 13 residues in the CDR3. The V gene lost 4 bases and the J gene lost 3 bases, with 11 bases spanning the gap. The CDR3 loop reads CASSLRQDYEQYF. CDR3 coding DNA: TGCGCCAGCAGCCTCCGACAGGACTACGAGCAGTACTTC.

This clone was recorded once. V usage is TRBV30 and J usage is TRBJ1-6; maybe TRBD1 (6 bases). The length of the CDR3 is 15 residues. Germline V CDR1 and CDR2: GTSNPN, SVGIG (reference sequence). V was cut by 0 bases and J by 6 bases, with 12 bases left in between. CDR3 nucleotides: TGTGCCTGGAGTGTTCGTACAGGGATTAATTCACCCCTCCACTTT. This encodes CAWSVRTGINSPLHF.

The chain uses TRBV5-6 and TRBJ2-7, with D possibly being TRBD2 (6 bases). Trimming cost V 5 bases and J 6 bases, with 15 bases left between them. Germline values: CDR1 SGHDT, CDR2 YYEEEE. The CDR3 totals 13 residues. The DNA of the CDR3 is TGTGCCAGCAGTCAGACTGGGACTCGCGAGCAGTACTTC. It yields the protein CASSQTGTREQYF.

This chain uses TRBV6-1 with TRBJ2-7; D not certain. Germline CDR1 MNHNS, CDR2 SASEGT. The V end was cut by 3 bases, the J end by 6 bases, with 15 bases between. The CDR3 covers 14 residues. The CDR3 coding sequence is TGTGCCAGCAGTGAGGTAGTTGTCTCCCCCGAGCAGTACTTC. Amino acids: CASSEVVVSPEQYF.

This chain uses TRBV18 with TRBJ2-7; TRBD1 matches 7 bases. Trimming took 4 bases from V and 2 from J; bases not matched to a gene: 8. This CDR3 has 15 residues. Germline V gene data show CDR1 as KGHSH and CDR2 as LQKENI. The CDR3 here is CASSRTGDGAYEQYF. The DNA of the CDR3 is TGTGCCAGCTCACGAACAGGGGATGGGGCCTACGAGCAGTACTTC.

The rearrangement joins TRBV12-3 or TRBV12-4 to TRBJ1-2, with TRBD1 identical over 9 bases. Trimming cost V 6 bases and J 8 bases; bases outside gene matches: 7. The length of the CDR3 is 13 residues. CDR3 residues: CASRPTGGGGYTF. The CDR3 DNA sequence: TGTGCCAGCAGGCCTACAGGGGGCGGAGGCTACACCTTC.

The CDR3 here is CASSPRGGGETQYF. Written as DNA, the CDR3 is TGTGCCAGCAGCCCTCGGGGGGGCGGAGAGACCCAGTACTTC. The chain combines TRBV5-4 with TRBJ2-5, with TRBD2 matching over 8 bases. The CDR3 loop spans 14 amino acids. J lost 4 bases, V lost 4 bases, and 6 bases had no gene match. Germline values: CDR1 SGHNT, CDR2 YYREEE (reference sequence).

The V call is TRBV4-2, the J call TRBJ2-3; D is uncertain. The V gene's germline CDR1 is LGHNA and CDR2 YNFKEQ. V was shortened by 8 bases and J by 5 bases, with 11 bases between the two germline ends. The CDR3 is 12 amino acids. Written as DNA, the CDR3 is TGTGCCAGCTCTTCCACGGGAGATACGCAGTATTTT. This codes for CASSSTGDTQYF.

The V gene is TRBV2, the J gene TRBJ2-5; 13 bases are shared with TRBD2. This CDR3 is 15 amino acids long. Germline V gene sequence: CDR1 SNHLY, CDR2 FYNNEI. J gave up 9 bases and V 6 bases, and 10 bases lay outside the gene matches. Here the CDR3 reads CASRTGTSGTGAQYF. The DNA for the CDR3 is TGTGCCAGCAGAACCGGGACTAGCGGGACGGGGGCCCAGTACTTC.

This clone was counted a few times. The V gene is TRBV12-5, the J gene TRBJ2-7; D is unclear. The CDR3 runs 12 residues. Per germline, CDR1 LGHNT and CDR2 FRNRAP. V was cut by 2 bases and J by 4 bases, with 6 bases left in between. The CDR3 reads CASGLNPYEQYF. Here the CDR3 DNA reads TGTGCTAGTGGTTTGAATCCATACGAGCAGTACTTC.

The V and J genes are TRBV6-2 or TRBV6-3 and TRBJ1-6; maybe TRBD1 (5 bases). This CDR3 comprises 14 residues. With 0 bases removed from V and 15 bases from J, the gap between germline ends came to 15 bases. CDR1 and CDR2 from the germline V gene are MNHEY and SVGEGT. The CDR3 reads CASSYSLGLDRLHF. CDR3 in DNA: TGTGCCAGCAGTTACTCCTTGGGGCTCGATCGCCTCCACTTT.

This clone was seen a single time. The chain carries TRBV11-3 and TRBJ2-2; tentatively, D is TRBD1 (6 bases). The V end was cut by 5 bases, the J end by 2 bases, with 18 bases between. Per germline, CDR1 SGHNT and CDR2 YENEEA. CDR3 length: 17 residues. CDR3 DNA: TGTGCCAGCAGCGGGTCTATCGGGACACCTAACACCGGGGAGCTGTTTTTT. Its translation: CASSGSIGTPNTGELFF. The variable domain in full, completed from reference TRBV11-3 and TRBJ2-2, reads EAGVVQSPRYKIIEKKQPVAFWCNPISGHNTLYWYLQNLGQGPELLIRYENEEAVDDSQLPKDRFSAERLKGVDSTLKIQPAELGDSAVYLCASSGSIGTPNTGELFFGEGSRLTVL.